These 14 T cell receptor beta chains originate from one sample sequenced in a study of response to subunit inactivated influenza vaccine. TCRdb reanalysed the RT-PCR reads using MiXCR and keeps one entry per CDR3 protein. This table holds over 400,000 distinct CDR3 sequences, 9.5% to 12% found once. This specimen was PBMCs from blood, taken about 40 days after vaccination. Source of these receptors: a man aged 45-60 years who received an inactivated influenza vaccine.

The table lists this clonotype with many counts. This chain connects TRBV7-2 to TRBJ2-2; TRBD2 matches 9 bases. The CDR3 runs to 14 residues. The V gene's germline CDR1 is SGHTA and CDR2 FQGNSA. J was trimmed by 7 bases and V by 0 bases; bases with no gene match: 0. The chain's CDR3 is CASSLARGGGELFF. Here the CDR3 DNA reads TGTGCCAGCAGCTTAGCGCGGGGGGGCGGGGAGCTGTTTTTT.

This clonotype has ten or more counts. This sequence joins TRBV12-3 or TRBV12-4 and TRBJ2-1, with 8 positions matching TRBD1. The CDR3 is 14 residues long. J lost 5 bases, V lost 5 bases, and 5 bases had no gene match. The CDR3 region has the DNA TGTGCCAGCAGTCCCGGGACAGGACACAATGAGCAGTTCTTC. It translates to CASSPGTGHNEQFF.

This clonotype has just a few counts. V is TRBV6-1 and J is TRBJ2-3, with a weak D call TRBD1 (7 bases). There are 15 residues in the CDR3. V lost 6 bases and J lost 2, with 15 bases in between. Germline lookup yields CDR1 MNHNS and CDR2 SASEGT. In DNA form, the CDR3 reads TGTGCCAGCAGCTCGACAGGGAGGAACACAGATACGCAGTATTTT. It specifies CASSSTGRNTDTQYF.

The rearrangement uses TRBV24-1 and TRBJ2-1; D is ambiguous. CDR1 KGHDR and CDR2 SFDVKD come from the germline V gene. V gave up 3 bases and J gave up 5 bases, with 4 bases separating them. The CDR3 is 12 amino acids. This CDR3 is CATSDTDNEQFF. The CDR3 DNA sequence: TGTGCCACCAGTGATACTGACAATGAGCAGTTCTTC.

This clonotype was recorded at least ten times. The J gene is TRBJ2-1, the V gene TRBV12-3 or TRBV12-4; 8 positions match TRBD1. This CDR3 has 15 amino acids. Trimming at V came to 5 bases and at J to 4 bases, leaving 7 bases not matched to a gene. The CDR3 DNA follows: TGTGCCAGCAGTGAATCAGGGGGCCTTTACAATGAGCAGTTCTTC. Its translation: CASSESGGLYNEQFF.

The CDR3 bases are TGTGCCGCGGGGGACGCTGGGGCCAACGTCCTGACTTTC. This encodes CAAGDAGANVLTF. The chain recombines TRBV7-9 with TRBJ2-6; 7 bases align to TRBD2. With 11 bases clipped from V and 2 bases from J, the junction kept 3 bases outside the gene matches. The germline gives CDR1 SEHNR, CDR2 FQNEAQ (reference sequence). The CDR3 runs to 13 residues.

The chain links TRBV5-6 to TRBJ2-2, with D perhaps TRBD1 (5 bases). The ends were cut back, 4 bases at V and 0 bases at J, with 10 bases in the middle. CDR1 and CDR2 (germline): SGHDT, YYEEEE. The CDR3 spans 15 residues. The CDR3 is CASSVDTTNTGELFF. CDR3 nucleotides: TGTGCCAGCAGCGTGGACACCACGAACACCGGGGAGCTGTTTTTT.

This clonotype has just a few counts. The chain employs TRBV29-1 and TRBJ2-7; TRBD2 matches 8 bases. The CDR3 is 13 amino acids. After removal of 4 bases from V and 5 bases from J, the junction contained 7 bases not matched to a gene. Germline V gene sequence: CDR1 SQVTM, CDR2 ANQGSEA. This CDR3 is CSVVVPGGNEQYF. DNA for the CDR3: TGCAGCGTTGTGGTTCCGGGAGGGAACGAGCAGTACTTC.

In this sample, this clonotype turned up many times. The rearrangement links TRBV12-3 or TRBV12-4 to TRBJ1-1; TRBD1 agrees at 9 bases. J was trimmed by 3 bases and V by 5 bases; bases with no gene match: 10. CDR3 length: 16 amino acids. Here the CDR3 DNA reads TGTGCCAGCAGTCCGCGGGACAGGGAGGTGGACACTGAAGCTTTCTTT. Protein: CASSPRDREVDTEAFF.

This clonotype was observed a few times. The V call is TRBV9, the J call TRBJ2-5; TRBD2 matches 8 bases. J gave up 1 base and V 0 bases, and 5 bases lay outside the gene matches. The CDR3 covers 16 residues. Germline V gene data show CDR1 as SGDLS and CDR2 as YYNGEE. The CDR3 here is CASSVGTSSLQETQYF. In nucleotides, the CDR3 is TGTGCCAGCAGCGTAGGGACTAGCAGCCTCCAAGAGACCCAGTACTTC.

This clonotype showed up just a few times. The genes are TRBV12-3 or TRBV12-4 and TRBJ1-4; D unclear. V was trimmed by 6 bases and J by 5 bases, leaving 13 bases between them. The CDR3 is made up of 14 amino acids. In DNA, the CDR3 is TGTGCCAGCAGGATCGGACTGCCCAATGAAAAACTGTTTTTT. It is translated as CASRIGLPNEKLFF.

The chain recombines TRBV7-2 with TRBJ2-7; D remains ambiguous. The germline V gene encodes CDR1 SGHTA and CDR2 FQGNSA. This CDR3 contains 14 residues. Trimming took off 3 bases at V and 3 bases at J, with 12 bases between the two ends. CDR3 sequence reads: CASSFKVASYEQYF. The CDR3 DNA reads TGTGCCAGCAGCTTTAAGGTTGCAAGCTACGAGCAGTACTTC.

CDR3 residues: CATSRKGTSTNREQFF. CDR3 sequence (DNA): TGTGCCACCAGCAGAAAAGGGACTAGCACTAATAGAGAGCAGTTCTTC. The chain joins TRBV15 to TRBJ2-1; the match to TRBD2 covers 9 bases. The V and J ends lost 2 bases and 10 bases, in that order; junction bases with no gene match: 12. Germline CDR1 and CDR2: LNHNV and YYDKDF (reference sequence). The CDR3 runs to 16 residues.

This clonotype was counted ten times or more. This rearrangement joins TRBV5-5 to TRBJ2-4; no clear D. V dropped 4 bases and J dropped 3 bases, with 11 bases sitting between them. Germline V gene lookup returns CDR1 SGHKS and CDR2 YYEKEE (reference sequence). The CDR3 is 14 amino acids. The CDR3 bases are TGTGCCAGCAGCCAACCTCTGGTCAAAAACATTCAGTACTTC. This gives the protein CASSQPLVKNIQYF.